Many counts were recorded for the clone carrying this T cell receptor (beta chain). Antigen specificity is unknown. The time point here: persistent/refractory GD, antithyroid drugs over 5 years with positive TRAb. Generation of the TCR library employed RNA extracted from PBMCs. The data stem from a study of regulatory T cells in long-lasting Graves disease. Study at large: In persistent Graves' disease, antithyroid drugs had been taken for over 5 years and TSH receptor antibodies stayed positive. Broader study findings: Persistent disease was characterized by preferential usage of TRBV28, TRBJ1-2 and TRBJ2-5. Compared with new cases, persistent Graves' patients showed reduced TCR diversity.

V lost 2 bases to trimming and J lost 7 bases, with 2 bases between them. This CDR3 region has 10 residues. Germline CDR1 MNHNS, CDR2 SASEGT. Libraries of TCR beta came from iRepertoire HTBI primers plus Arm-PCR of CDR3 regions. In the original analysis: Identification of gene segments yielded approximately 62 TRBV and about 14 TRBJ across samples. TCRdb re-called the multiplex PCR reads through MiXCR, storing one row per CDR3 protein. The V and J calls and clone size are TCRdb's, not the authors'. The repertoire has approximately 290,000 distinct CDR3 sequences, 20% to 25% of them found once; the top ten carry 56%.

This receptor was identified in a female donor with Graves disease. Here the sequenced sample was peripheral blood mononuclear cells (PBMCs), taken when the disease was refractory, from a patient treated with antithyroid drugs. This chain links TRBV6-1 with TRBJ1-1; D gene ambiguous. CDR3 bases: TGTGCCAGCAGTGAACTTGAAGCTTTCTTT. Encoded protein: CASSELEAFF.